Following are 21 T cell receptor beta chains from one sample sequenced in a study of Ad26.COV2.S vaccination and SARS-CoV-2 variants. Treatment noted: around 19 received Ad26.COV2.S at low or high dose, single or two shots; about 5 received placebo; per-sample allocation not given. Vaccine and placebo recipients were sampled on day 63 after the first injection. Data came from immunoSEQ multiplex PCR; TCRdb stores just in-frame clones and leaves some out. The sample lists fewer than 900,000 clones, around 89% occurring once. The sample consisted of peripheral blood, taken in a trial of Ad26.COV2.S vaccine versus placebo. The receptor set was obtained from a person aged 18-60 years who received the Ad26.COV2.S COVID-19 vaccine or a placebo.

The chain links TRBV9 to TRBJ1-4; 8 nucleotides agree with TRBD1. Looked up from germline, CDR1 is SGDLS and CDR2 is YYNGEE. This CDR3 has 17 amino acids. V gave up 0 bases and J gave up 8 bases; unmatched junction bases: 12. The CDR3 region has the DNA TGTGCCAGCAGCGTAGCCAAGCCGGGACAGGTTGTCGAAAAACTGTTTTTT. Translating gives CASSVAKPGQVVEKLFF.

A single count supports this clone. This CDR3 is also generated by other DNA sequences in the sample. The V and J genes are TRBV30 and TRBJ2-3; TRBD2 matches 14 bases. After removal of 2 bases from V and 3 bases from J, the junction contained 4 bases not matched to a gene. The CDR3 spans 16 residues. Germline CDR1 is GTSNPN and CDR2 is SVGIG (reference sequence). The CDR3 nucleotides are TGTGCCTGGAGTCTCGGACTAGCGGGAGGAACAGATACGCAGTATTTT. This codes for CAWSLGLAGGTDTQYF.

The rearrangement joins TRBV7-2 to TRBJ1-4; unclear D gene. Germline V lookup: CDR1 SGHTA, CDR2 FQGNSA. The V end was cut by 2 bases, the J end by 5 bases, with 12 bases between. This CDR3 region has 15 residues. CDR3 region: CASSLWALGNEKLFF. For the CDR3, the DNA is TGTGCCAGCAGCTTATGGGCCCTGGGGAATGAAAAACTGTTTTTT.

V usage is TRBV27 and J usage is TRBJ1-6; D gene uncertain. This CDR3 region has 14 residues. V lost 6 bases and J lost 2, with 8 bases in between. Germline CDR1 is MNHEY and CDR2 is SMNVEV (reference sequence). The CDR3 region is CASSSTAYNSPLHF. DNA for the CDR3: TGTGCCAGCAGCTCCACTGCCTATAATTCACCCCTCCACTTT.

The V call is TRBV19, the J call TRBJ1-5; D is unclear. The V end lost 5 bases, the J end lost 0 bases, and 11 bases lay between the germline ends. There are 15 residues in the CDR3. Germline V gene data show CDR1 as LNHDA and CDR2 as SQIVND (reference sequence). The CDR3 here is CASSVDGISNQPQHF. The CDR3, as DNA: TGTGCCAGTAGTGTTGACGGGATTAGCAATCAGCCCCAGCATTTT.

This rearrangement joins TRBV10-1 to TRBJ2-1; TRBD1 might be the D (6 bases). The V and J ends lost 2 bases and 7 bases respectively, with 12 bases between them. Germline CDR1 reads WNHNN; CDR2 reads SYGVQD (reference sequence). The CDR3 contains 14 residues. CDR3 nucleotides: TGCGCCAGCAGTGAGACATACCAGGGGAATGAGCAGTTCTTC. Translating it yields CASSETYQGNEQFF.

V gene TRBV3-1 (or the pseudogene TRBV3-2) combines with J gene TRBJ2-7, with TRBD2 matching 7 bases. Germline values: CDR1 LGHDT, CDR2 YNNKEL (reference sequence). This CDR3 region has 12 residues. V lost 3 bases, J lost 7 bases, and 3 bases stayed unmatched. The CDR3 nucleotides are TGTGCCAGCAGCCAGCACGGGGGGGAGCAGTACTTC. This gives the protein CASSQHGGEQYF.

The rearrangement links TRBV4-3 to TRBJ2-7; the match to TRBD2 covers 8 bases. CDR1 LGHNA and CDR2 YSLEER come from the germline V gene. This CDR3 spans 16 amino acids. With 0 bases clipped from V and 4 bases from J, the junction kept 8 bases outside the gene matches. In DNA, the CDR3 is TGCGCCAGCAGCCAAGATAGAAGCGGGGGCTGGTACGAGCAGTACTTC. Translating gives CASSQDRSGGWYEQYF.

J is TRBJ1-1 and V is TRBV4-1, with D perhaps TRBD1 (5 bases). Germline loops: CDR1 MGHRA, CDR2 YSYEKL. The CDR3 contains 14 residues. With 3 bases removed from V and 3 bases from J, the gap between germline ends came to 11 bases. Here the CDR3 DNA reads TGCGCCAGCAGCCATCCCGGGACGGACACTGAAGCTTTCTTT. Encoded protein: CASSHPGTDTEAFF.

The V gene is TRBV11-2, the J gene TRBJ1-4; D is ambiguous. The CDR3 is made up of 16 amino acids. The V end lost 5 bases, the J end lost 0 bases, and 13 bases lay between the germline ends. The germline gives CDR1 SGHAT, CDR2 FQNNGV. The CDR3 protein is CASSLSGVATNEKLFF. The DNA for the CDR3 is TGTGCCAGCAGCCTTTCCGGGGTGGCAACTAATGAAAAACTGTTTTTT.

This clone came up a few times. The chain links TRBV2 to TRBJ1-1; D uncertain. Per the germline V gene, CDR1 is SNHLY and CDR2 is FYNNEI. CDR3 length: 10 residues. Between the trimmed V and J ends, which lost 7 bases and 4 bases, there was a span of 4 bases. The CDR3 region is CASIRTEAFF. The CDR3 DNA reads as TGTGCCAGCATTCGCACTGAAGCTTTCTTT.

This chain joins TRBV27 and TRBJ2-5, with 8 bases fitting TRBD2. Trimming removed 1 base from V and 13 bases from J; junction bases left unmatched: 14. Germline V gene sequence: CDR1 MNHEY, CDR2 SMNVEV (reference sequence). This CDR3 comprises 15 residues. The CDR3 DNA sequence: TGTGCCAGCAGTTTATTGGCCGGGGGGGGGTCGGTTCTGTACTTC. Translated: CASSLLAGGGSVLYF.

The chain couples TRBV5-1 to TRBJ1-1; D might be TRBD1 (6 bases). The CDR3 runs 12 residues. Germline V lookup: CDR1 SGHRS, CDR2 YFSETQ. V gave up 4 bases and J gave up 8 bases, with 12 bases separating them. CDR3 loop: CASSVGGVEAFF. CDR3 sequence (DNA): TGCGCCAGCAGCGTGGGGGGCGTCGAAGCTTTCTTT.

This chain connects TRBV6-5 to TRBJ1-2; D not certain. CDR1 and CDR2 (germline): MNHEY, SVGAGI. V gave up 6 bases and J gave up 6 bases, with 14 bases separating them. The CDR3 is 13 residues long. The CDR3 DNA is TGTGCCAGCAGCAGACTAGAGAAGGATGGCTACACCTTC. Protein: CASSRLEKDGYTF.

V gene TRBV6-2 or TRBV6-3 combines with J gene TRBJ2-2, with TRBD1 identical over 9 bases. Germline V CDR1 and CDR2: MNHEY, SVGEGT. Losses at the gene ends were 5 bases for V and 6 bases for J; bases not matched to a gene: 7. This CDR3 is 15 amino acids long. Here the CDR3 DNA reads TGTGCCAGCAGTCCGGACAGGGGCATTCCCGGGGAGCTGTTTTTT. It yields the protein CASSPDRGIPGELFF.

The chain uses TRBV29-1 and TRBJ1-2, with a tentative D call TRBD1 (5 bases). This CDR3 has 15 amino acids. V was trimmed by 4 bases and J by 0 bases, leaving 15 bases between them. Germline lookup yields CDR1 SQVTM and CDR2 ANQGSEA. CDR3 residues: CSVGPEGTANYGYTF. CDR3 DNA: TGCAGCGTTGGACCGGAGGGGACGGCTAACTATGGCTACACCTTC.

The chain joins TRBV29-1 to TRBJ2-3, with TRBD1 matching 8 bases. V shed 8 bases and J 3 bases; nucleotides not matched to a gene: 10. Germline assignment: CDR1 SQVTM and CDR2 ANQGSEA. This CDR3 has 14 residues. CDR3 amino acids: CSSSGTGGTDTQYF. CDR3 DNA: TGCAGCTCTTCCGGGACAGGAGGGACAGATACGCAGTATTTT.

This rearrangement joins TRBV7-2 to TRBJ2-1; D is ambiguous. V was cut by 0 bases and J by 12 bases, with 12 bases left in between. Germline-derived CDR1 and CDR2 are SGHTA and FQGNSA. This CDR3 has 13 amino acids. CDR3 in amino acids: CASSLAPEMGQFF. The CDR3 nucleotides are TGTGCCAGCAGCTTAGCACCAGAGATGGGGCAGTTCTTC.

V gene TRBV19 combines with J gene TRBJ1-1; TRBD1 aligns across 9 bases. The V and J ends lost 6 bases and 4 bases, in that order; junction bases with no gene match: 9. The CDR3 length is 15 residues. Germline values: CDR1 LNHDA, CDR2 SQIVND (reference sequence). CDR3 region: CASSRDRDIATEAFF. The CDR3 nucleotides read TGTGCCAGTAGCCGGGACAGGGATATAGCCACTGAAGCTTTCTTT.

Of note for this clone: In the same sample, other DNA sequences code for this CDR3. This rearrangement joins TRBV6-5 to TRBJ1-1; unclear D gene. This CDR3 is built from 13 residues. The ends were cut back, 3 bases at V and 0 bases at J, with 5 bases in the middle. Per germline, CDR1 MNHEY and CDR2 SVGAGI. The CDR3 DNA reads TGTGCCAGCAGTTATAACCTGAACACTGAAGCTTTCTTT. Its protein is CASSYNLNTEAFF.

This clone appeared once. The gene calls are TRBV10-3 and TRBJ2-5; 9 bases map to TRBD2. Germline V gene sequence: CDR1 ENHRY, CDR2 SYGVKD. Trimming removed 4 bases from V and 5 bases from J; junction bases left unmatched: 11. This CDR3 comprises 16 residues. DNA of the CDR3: TGTGCCATCAGTGGCCGGGGCCTAGCGGGACGGGAGACCCAGTACTTC. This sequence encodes CAISGRGLAGRETQYF.